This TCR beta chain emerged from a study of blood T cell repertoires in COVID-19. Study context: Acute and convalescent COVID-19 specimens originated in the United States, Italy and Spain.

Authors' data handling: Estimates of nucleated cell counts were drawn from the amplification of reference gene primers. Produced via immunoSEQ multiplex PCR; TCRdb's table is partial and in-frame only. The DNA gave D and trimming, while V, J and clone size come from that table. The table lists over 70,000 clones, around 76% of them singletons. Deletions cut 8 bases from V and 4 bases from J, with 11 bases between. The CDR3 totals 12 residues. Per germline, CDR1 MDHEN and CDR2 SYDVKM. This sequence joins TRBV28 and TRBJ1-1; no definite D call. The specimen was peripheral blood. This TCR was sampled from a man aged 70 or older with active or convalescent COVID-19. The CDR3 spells CASDGRATEAFF. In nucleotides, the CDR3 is TGTGCCAGCGACGGGAGGGCCACTGAAGCTTTCTTT.